This T cell receptor beta chain was sequenced during a study of CD8+CD57+ T cells in acquired aplastic anemia. CDR1 is SGHAT and CDR2 is FQDESV in the germline V gene (reference sequence). Trimming pared 5 bases from V and 0 bases from J, leaving 20 bases between. The CDR3 runs 19 residues. Patients chosen for sequencing had shown CD8+CD57+ cell expansion by flow cytometry. This clonotype was found once. Genomic DNA provided the template from which TCR beta VDJ and CDR3 profiles were obtained. TCRdb processed the reads anew with MiXCR; each CDR3 protein has one entry. Of approximately 190,000 distinct CDR3 sequences listed, around 47% are singletons.

This TCR was recovered from a human donor with aplastic anemia. This rearrangement joins TRBV11-1 to TRBJ2-6; no definite D call. Material for sequencing was sorted CD4+, CD8+, or CD8+CD57+ T cells (not recorded which) from PBMCs. In DNA, the CDR3 is TGTGCCAGCAGCGCTCCGGGCGCTCCTGGCCCCTCTGGGGCCAACGTCCTGACTTTC. This sequence encodes CASSAPGAPGPSGANVLTF.